This T cell receptor (beta chain) was sequenced for a study of regulatory T cells in long-lasting Graves disease. Looking at the study overall: In persistent Graves' disease, antithyroid drugs had been taken for over 5 years and TSH receptor antibodies stayed positive. Findings and limits, study-wide: Under persistent disease, TRBV28, TRBJ1-2 and TRBJ2-5 were used preferentially.

Time point noted: persistent/refractory GD, antithyroid drugs over 5 years with positive TRAb. PBMC RNA was the source of the TCR library. Comments on this clonotype: What it recognizes is unknown.

The CDR3 has 12 residues. CDR1 is SEHNR and CDR2 is FQNEAQ in the germline V gene (reference sequence). Trimming shortened V by 5 bases and J by 10 bases, and 14 bases separated the two germline ends. The authors built TCR beta libraries using iRepertoire HTBI primers and Arm-PCR of CDR3 regions. TCRdb passed the multiplex PCR reads through MiXCR, listing each CDR3 protein once. The table records approximately 440,000 distinct CDR3 sequences, 23% of them present only once. Sequences were derived from peripheral blood mononuclear cells (PBMCs), sampled when the disease was refractory, from a patient treated with antithyroid drugs. The receptor was isolated from a female donor with Graves disease. This chain connects TRBV7-9 to TRBJ1-1; D gene ambiguous. The CDR3 sequence: CASSPQKYGAFF. CDR3 coding DNA: TGTGCCAGCAGCCCCCAGAAGTACGGAGCTTTCTTT.